This TCR beta chain is drawn from a study of cytomegalovirus exposure and HLA in healthy donors. The PCR was carried out with 60 Vbeta primers and 13 Jbeta primers. Repertoires were generated with immunoSEQ multiplex PCR, while TCRdb's copy carries only in-frame clones and drops some. Among about 150,000 clones, around 75% were seen once, and the ten largest hold about 4.5%. There are 13 residues in the CDR3. Germline V CDR1 and CDR2: SGDLS, YYNGEE. The V end lost 0 bases, the J end lost 6 bases, and 9 bases lay between the germline ends. The sample consisted of PBMCs. The genes are TRBV9 and TRBJ1-1; D possibly corresponds to TRBD1 (5 bases). This TCR was recovered from a man between 60 and 75 years old in good health and CMV-seronegative. The CDR3 DNA is TGTGCCAGCAGCGTAGGCGGGGACTCTGAAGCTTTCTTT. Amino acids: CASSVGGDSEAFF.